This T cell receptor beta chain came from a study of blood T cell repertoires in COVID-19. In the authors' methods: Researchers report that nucleated cell counts were estimated from reference gene primer amplification. TCRdb's table, derived via immunoSEQ multiplex PCR, lists solely in-frame clones and lacks some. V, J and clone size are those of that table, while D and trimming were read from the DNA. The table includes 130,000 to 150,000 clones, roughly 88% detected once. The receptor was isolated from a woman in her fifties or sixties with acute or convalescent COVID-19. Sequenced: peripheral blood.

Here the CDR3 DNA reads TGTGCCAGCAGTTTATCGGGGACAGGGCATGGTCAGCCCCAGCATTTT. This gives the protein CASSLSGTGHGQPQHF. The rearrangement uses TRBV27 and TRBJ1-5, with 9 bases aligning to TRBD1. J was trimmed by 6 bases and V by 0 bases; bases with no gene match: 6. The CDR3 has 16 residues. Germline loops: CDR1 MNHEY, CDR2 SMNVEV (reference sequence).